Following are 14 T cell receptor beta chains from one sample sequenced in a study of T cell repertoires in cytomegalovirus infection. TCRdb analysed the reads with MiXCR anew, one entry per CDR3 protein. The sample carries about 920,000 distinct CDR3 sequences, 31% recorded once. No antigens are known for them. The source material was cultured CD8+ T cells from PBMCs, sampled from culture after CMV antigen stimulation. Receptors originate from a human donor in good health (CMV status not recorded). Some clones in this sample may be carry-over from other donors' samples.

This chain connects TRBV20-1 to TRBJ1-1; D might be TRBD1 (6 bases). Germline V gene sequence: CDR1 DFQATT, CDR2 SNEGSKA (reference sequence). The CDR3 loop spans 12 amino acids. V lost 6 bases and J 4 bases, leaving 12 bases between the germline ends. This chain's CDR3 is CSATWGPTEAFF. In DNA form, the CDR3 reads TGCAGTGCGACGTGGGGGCCCACTGAAGCTTTCTTT.

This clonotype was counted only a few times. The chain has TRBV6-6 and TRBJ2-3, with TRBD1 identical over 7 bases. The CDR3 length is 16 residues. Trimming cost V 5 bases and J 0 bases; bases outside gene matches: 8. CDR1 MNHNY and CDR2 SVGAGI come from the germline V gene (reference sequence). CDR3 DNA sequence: TGTGCCAGCAGTGACCCCGGGACAGCTAGCACAGATACGCAGTATTTT. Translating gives CASSDPGTASTDTQYF.

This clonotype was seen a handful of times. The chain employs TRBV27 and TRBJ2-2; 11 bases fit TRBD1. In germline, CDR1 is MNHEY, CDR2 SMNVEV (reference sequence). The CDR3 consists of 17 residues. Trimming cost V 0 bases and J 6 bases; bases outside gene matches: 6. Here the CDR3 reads CASSLSVGQGASGELFF. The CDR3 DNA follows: TGTGCCAGCAGTTTATCGGTCGGACAGGGGGCGTCCGGGGAGCTGTTTTTT.

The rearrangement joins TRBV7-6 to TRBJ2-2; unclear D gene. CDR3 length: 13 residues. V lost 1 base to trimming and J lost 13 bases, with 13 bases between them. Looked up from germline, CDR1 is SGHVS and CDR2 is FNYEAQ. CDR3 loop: CASSLGGVTGLFF. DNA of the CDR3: TGTGCCAGCAGCTTAGGTGGGGTGACGGGGCTGTTTTTT.

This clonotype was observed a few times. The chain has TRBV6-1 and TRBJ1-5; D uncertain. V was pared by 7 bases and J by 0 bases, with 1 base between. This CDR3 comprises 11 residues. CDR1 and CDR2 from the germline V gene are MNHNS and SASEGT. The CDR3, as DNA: TGTGCCAGCAATAGCAATCAGCCCCAGCATTTT. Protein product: CASNSNQPQHF.

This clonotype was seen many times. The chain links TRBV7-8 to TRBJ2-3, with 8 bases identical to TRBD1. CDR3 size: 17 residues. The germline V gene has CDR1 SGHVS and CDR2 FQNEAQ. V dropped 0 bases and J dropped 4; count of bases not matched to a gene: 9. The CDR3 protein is CASSLALAGGRADTQYF. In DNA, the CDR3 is TGTGCCAGCAGCTTAGCGCTGGCAGGGGGCAGAGCAGATACGCAGTATTTT.

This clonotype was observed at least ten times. This CDR3 is CASSLLEGEQFF. In DNA form, the CDR3 reads TGTGCCAGCAGCTTATTGGAGGGTGAGCAGTTCTTC. The chain uses TRBV7-2 and TRBJ2-1; D is perhaps TRBD2 (6 bases). The CDR3 totals 12 residues. Germline CDR1 is SGHTA and CDR2 is FQGNSA. Trimming took off 2 bases at V and 9 bases at J, with 8 bases between the two ends.

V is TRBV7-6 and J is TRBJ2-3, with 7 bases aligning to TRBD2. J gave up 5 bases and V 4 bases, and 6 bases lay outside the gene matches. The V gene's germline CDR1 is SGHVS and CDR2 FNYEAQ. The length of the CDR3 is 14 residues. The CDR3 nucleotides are TGTGCCAGCAGCTCGGGGGGAATCCTAGATACGCAGTATTTT. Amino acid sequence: CASSSGGILDTQYF.

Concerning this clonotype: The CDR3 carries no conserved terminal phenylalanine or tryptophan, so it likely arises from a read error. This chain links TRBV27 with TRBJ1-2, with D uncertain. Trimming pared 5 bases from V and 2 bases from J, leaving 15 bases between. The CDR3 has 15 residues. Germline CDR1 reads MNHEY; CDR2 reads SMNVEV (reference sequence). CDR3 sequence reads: CASSAAGWGNYGYTL. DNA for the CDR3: TGTGCCAGCAGTGCCGCCGGTTGGGGAAACTATGGCTACACCCTC.

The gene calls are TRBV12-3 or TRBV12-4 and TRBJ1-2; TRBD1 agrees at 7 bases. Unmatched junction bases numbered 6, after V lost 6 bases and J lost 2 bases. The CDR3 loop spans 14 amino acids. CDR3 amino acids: CASRAGGGNYGYTF. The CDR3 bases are TGTGCCAGCAGGGCAGGGGGGGGCAACTATGGCTACACCTTC.

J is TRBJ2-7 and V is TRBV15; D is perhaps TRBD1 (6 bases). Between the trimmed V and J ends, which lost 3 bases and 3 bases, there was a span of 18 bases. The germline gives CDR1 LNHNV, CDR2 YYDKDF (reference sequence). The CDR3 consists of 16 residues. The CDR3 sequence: CATSSGRGRAFYEQYV. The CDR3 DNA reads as TGTGCCACCAGCAGCGGCAGGGGTAGGGCTTTCTACGAGCAGTACGTC.

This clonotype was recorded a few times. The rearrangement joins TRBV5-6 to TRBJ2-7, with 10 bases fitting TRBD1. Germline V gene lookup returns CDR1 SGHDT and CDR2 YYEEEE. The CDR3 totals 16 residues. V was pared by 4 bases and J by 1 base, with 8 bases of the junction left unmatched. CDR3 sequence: CASSGRDRGRSYEQYV. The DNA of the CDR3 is TGTGCCAGCAGCGGAAGGGACAGGGGAAGATCCTACGAGCAGTACGTC.

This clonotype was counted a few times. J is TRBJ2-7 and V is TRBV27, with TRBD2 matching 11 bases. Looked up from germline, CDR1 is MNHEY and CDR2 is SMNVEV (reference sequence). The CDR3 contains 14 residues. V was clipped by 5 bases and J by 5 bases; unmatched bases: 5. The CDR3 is CASSVSGGAHEQYF. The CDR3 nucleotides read TGTGCCAGCAGTGTTAGCGGGGGGGCCCACGAGCAGTACTTC.

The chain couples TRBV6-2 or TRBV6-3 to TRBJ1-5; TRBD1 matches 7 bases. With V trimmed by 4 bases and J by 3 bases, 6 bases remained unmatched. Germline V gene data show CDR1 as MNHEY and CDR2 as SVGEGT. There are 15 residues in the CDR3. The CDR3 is CASSSPGQNNQPQHF. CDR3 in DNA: TGTGCCAGCAGTTCCCCGGGACAGAACAATCAGCCCCAGCATTTT.